The clone carrying this TCR beta chain came up many times. Its antigen remains unidentified. The record originates from a study of CD8 T cells in ankylosing spondylitis. The study, taken as a whole, reports: Peripheral blood held disease-linked clones only at relatively low frequency, and these were CD8+.

TCRdb used MiXCR to reprocess the 5' RACE reads, holding one entry per CDR3 protein. The sample holds under 200,000 distinct CDR3 sequences; approximately 9% are singletons and the top ten take about 15%. Input material: blood, either unsorted or a sorted T cell fraction (not recorded which). The sequence was obtained from a female donor with ankylosing spondylitis or in good health (not recorded which).

For the CDR3, the DNA is TGTGCCAGCAGTCCTCAGTTATACGAGCAGTACTTC. Residues: CASSPQLYEQYF. The J gene is TRBJ2-7, the V gene TRBV28; D remains unclear. The CDR3 extends over 12 amino acids. V lost 5 bases and J lost 4, with 9 bases in between. Per germline, CDR1 MDHEN and CDR2 SYDVKM. The whole variable domain, remainder taken from reference TRBV28 and TRBJ2-7, is DVKVTQSSRYLVKRTGEKVFLECVQDMDHENMFWYRQDPGLGLRLIYFSYDVKMKEKGDIPEGYSVSREKKERFSLILESASTNQTSMYLCASSPQLYEQYFGPGTRLTVT.